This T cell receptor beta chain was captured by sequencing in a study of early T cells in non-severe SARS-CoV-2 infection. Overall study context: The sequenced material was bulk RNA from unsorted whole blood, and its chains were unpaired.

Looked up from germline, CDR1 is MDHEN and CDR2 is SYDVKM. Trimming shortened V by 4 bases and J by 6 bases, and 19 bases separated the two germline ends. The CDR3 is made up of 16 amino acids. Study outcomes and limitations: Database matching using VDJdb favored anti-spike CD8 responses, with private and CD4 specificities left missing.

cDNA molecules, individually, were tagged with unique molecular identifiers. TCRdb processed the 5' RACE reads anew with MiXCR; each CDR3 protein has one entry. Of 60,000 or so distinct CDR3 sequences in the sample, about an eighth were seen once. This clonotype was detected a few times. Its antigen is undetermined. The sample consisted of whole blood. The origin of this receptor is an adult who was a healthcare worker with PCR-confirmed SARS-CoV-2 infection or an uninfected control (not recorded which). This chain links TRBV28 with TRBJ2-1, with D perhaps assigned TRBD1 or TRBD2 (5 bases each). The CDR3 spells CASSSTGTPVGNEQFF. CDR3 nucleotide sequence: TGTGCCAGCAGTTCGACCGGGACCCCCGTAGGCAATGAGCAGTTCTTC.